A selection of T cell receptor beta chains follows, all from one sample in a study of persistence of HIV-infected CD4 T cells. Sequenced by immunoSEQ multiplex PCR; TCRdb stores in-frame clones only, minus some. The table has 15,000 to 25,000 clones, more than 75% seen once. No antigens are known for them. The input for sequencing was CD4+ T cells sorted from PBMCs after 18-hour stimulation, taken from a patient who received antiretroviral therapy. Receptors were obtained from an adult man with HIV who was CMV-seropositive. The CDR3 runs from the conserved cysteine through the conserved F or W. The D gene is left open where the match is weak. Only part of the rows carry a size: once, few, many, or a class if the clone is expanded.

v_gene: TRBV7-8
d_gene: NA
j_gene: TRBJ1-6
abundance: NA
CDR3aa: CASSLSRAGDNSPLHF
CDR3nt: TGTGCCAGCAGCTTAAGTCGCGCAGGGGACAATTCACCCCTCCACTTT

v_gene: TRBV6-4
d_gene: NA
j_gene: TRBJ2-2
abundance: NA
CDR3aa: CASSMGAGNTGELFF
CDR3nt: TGTGCCAGCAGTATGGGGGCAGGGAACACCGGGGAGCTGTTTTTT

v_gene: TRBV12-3/TRBV12-4
d_gene: NA
j_gene: TRBJ1-5
abundance: NA
CDR3aa: CASGQGRNQPQHF
CDR3nt: TGTGCCAGCGGGCAGGGGAGAAATCAGCCCCAGCATTTT

v_gene: TRBV28
d_gene: NA
j_gene: TRBJ1-1
abundance: once
CDR3aa: CATHSGLGGGTEAFF
CDR3nt: TGTGCCACCCACTCGGGGCTCGGCGGAGGAACTGAAGCTTTCTTT

v_gene: TRBV7-8
d_gene: TRBD1
j_gene: TRBJ2-3
abundance: once
CDR3aa: CASSRDRARSQYF
CDR3nt: TGTGCCAGCAGCAGGGACAGGGCTCGTTCGCAGTATTTT

v_gene: TRBV5-1
d_gene: TRBD2
j_gene: TRBJ2-1
abundance: NA
CDR3aa: CASSAGIDEQFF
CDR3nt: TGCGCCTCCTCAGCGGGGATCGATGAGCAGTTCTTC

v_gene: TRBV28
d_gene: TRBD1
j_gene: TRBJ1-5
abundance: NA
CDR3aa: CASGVTGGNQPQHF
CDR3nt: TGTGCCAGCGGGGTGACAGGGGGCAATCAGCCCCAGCATTTT

v_gene: TRBV14
d_gene: TRBD1
j_gene: TRBJ1-5
abundance: NA
CDR3aa: CASSQVHGTGGVWSNQPQHF
CDR3nt: TGTGCCAGCAGCCAAGTACATGGGACAGGGGGAGTGTGGAGCAATCAGCCCCAGCATTTT

v_gene: TRBV2
d_gene: TRBD1
j_gene: TRBJ1-6
abundance: NA
CDR3aa: CASLLTGSNSPLHF
CDR3nt: TGTGCCAGCCTTCTGACAGGGTCTAATTCACCCCTCCACTTT

v_gene: TRBV7-9
d_gene: NA
j_gene: TRBJ2-7
abundance: NA
CDR3aa: CASSSMGAGVEEQYF
CDR3nt: TGTGCCAGCAGCTCCATGGGGGCAGGGGTGGAAGAGCAGTACTTC

v_gene: TRBV2
d_gene: NA
j_gene: TRBJ1-5
abundance: NA
CDR3aa: CASSEERSLMGQPQHF
CDR3nt: TGTGCCAGCAGTGAAGAAAGGAGCCTAATGGGACAGCCCCAGCATTTT

v_gene: TRBV18
d_gene: TRBD1
j_gene: TRBJ2-7
abundance: NA
CDR3aa: CASSLRDRDTEQYF
CDR3nt: TGTGCCAGCTCACTCCGGGACAGAGACACTGAGCAGTACTTC

v_gene: TRBV3-1/TRBV3-2
d_gene: NA
j_gene: TRBJ2-7
abundance: few
CDR3aa: CASSQGVVSYEQYF
CDR3nt: TGTGCCAGCAGCCAAGGGGTTGTCTCCTACGAGCAGTACTTC

v_gene: TRBV9
d_gene: TRBD2
j_gene: TRBJ2-2
abundance: NA
CDR3aa: CARSVGGLAGGPGTGELFF
CDR3nt: TGTGCCCGCAGCGTAGGCGGACTCGCGGGGGGGCCAGGGACCGGGGAGCTGTTTTTT

v_gene: TRBV5-4
d_gene: TRBD1
j_gene: TRBJ1-2
abundance: NA
CDR3aa: CASSSPGTGLYGYTF
CDR3nt: TGTGCCAGCAGCTCCCCCGGGACAGGGCTCTATGGCTACACCTTC

v_gene: TRBV19
d_gene: NA
j_gene: TRBJ2-4
abundance: few
CDR3aa: CASSIEAGGFGAKNIQYF
CDR3nt: TGTGCCAGTAGTATAGAAGCTGGGGGATTCGGAGCCAAAAACATTCAGTACTTC

v_gene: TRBV27
d_gene: TRBD1
j_gene: TRBJ1-6
abundance: medium-sized
CDR3aa: CASSLAGGQKTLHF
CDR3nt: TGTGCCAGCAGTTTAGCAGGGGGTCAAAAGACCCTCCACTTT